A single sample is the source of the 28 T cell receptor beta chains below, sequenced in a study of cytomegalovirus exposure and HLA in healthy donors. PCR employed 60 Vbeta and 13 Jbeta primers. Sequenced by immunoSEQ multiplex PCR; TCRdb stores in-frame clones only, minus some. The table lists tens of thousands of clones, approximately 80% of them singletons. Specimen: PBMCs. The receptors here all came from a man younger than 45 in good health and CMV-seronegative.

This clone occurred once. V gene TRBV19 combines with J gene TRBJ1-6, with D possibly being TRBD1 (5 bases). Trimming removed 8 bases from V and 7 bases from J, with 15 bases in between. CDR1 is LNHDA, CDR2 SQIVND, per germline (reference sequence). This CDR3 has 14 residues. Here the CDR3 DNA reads TGTGCCAGTCAACAGGTGGATTCGAATTCACCCCTCCACTTT. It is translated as CASQQVDSNSPLHF.

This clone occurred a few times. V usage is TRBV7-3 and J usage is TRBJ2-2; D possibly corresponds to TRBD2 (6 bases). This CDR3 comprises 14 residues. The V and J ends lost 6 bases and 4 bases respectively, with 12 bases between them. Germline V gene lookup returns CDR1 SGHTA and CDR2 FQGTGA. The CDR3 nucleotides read TGTGCCAGCAGAAAAGGAGGGGCCACCGGGGAGCTGTTTTTT. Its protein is CASRKGGATGELFF.

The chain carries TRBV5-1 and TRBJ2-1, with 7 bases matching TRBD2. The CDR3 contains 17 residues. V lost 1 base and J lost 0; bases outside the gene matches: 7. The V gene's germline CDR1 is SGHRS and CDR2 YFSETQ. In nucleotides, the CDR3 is TGCGCCAGCAGCTTGAAGACCACGGGGGGCTCCTACAATGAGCAGTTCTTC. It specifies CASSLKTTGGSYNEQFF.

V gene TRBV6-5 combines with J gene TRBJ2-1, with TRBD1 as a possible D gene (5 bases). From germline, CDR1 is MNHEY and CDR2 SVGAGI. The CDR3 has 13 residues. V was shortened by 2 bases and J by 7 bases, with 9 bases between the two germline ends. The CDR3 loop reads CASSYIKGNEQFF. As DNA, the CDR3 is TGTGCCAGCAGTTACATTAAGGGGAATGAGCAGTTCTTC.

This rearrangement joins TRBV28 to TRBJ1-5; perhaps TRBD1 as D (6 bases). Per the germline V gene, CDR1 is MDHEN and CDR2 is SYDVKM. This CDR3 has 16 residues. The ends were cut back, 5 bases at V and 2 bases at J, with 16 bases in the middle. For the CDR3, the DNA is TGTGCCAGCAGTAACCCTACAGGGAGTGGCAATCAGCCCCAGCATTTT. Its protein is CASSNPTGSGNQPQHF.

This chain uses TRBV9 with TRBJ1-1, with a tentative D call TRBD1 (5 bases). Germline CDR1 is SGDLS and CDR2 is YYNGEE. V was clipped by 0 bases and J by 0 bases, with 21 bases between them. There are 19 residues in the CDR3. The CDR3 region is CASSVGGDLRDPMNTEAFF. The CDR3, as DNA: TGTGCCAGCAGCGTAGGCGGGGATTTACGGGACCCAATGAACACTGAAGCTTTCTTT. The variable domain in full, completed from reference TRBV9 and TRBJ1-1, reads DSGVTQTPKHLITATGQRVTLRCSPRSGDLSVYWYQQSLDQGLQFLIQYYNGEERAKGNILERFSAQQFPDLHSELNLSSLELGDSALYFCASSVGGDLRDPMNTEAFFGQGTRLTVV.

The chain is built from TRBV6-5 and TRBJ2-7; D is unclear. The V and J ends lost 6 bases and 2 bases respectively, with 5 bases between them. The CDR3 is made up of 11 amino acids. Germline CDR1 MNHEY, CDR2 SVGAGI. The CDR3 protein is CASRSAYEQYF. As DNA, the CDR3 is TGTGCCAGCAGGTCAGCCTACGAGCAGTACTTC.

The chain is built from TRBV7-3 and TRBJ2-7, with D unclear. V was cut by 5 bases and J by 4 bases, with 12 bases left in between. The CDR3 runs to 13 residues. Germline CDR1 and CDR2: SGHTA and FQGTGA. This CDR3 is CASSLARDYEQYF. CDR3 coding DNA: TGTGCCAGCAGCCTCGCTAGAGATTACGAGCAGTACTTC.

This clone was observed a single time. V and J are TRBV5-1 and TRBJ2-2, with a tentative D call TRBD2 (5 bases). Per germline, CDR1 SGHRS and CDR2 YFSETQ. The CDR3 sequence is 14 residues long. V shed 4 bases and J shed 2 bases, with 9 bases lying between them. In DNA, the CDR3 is TGCGCCAGCAGCCTGGGGAGCAACACCGGGGAGCTGTTTTTT. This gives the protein CASSLGSNTGELFF. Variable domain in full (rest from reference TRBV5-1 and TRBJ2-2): KAGVTQTPRYLIKTRGQQVTLSCSPISGHRSVSWYQQTPGQGLQFLFEYFSETQRNKGNFPGRFSGRQFSNSRSEMNVSTLELGDSALYLCASSLGSNTGELFFGEGSRLTVL.

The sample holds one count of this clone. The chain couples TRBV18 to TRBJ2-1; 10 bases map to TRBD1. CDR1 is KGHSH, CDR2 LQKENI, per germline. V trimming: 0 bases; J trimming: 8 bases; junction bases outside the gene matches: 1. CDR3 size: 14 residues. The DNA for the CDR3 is TGTGCCAGCTCACCACCGGGACAGGGGCATGAGCAGTTCTTC. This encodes CASSPPGQGHEQFF.

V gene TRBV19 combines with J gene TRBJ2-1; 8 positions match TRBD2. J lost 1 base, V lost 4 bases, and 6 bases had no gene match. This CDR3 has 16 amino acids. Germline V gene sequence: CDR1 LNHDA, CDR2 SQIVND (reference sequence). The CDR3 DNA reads TGTGCCAGTAGTAACGGGGGGGCCCAATCCTACAATGAGCAGTTCTTC. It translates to CASSNGGAQSYNEQFF.

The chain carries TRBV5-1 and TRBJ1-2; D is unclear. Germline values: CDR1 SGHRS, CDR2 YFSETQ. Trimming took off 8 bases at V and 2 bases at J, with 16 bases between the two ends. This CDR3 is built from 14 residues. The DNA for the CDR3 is TGCGCCAGTGCGGCGGATAAAACCAACTATGGCTACACCTTC. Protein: CASAADKTNYGYTF.

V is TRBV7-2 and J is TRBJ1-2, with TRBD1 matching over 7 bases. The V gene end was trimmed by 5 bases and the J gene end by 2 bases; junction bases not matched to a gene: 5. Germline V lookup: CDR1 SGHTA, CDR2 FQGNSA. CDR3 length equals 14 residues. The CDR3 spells CASSAGTENYGYTF. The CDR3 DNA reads TGTGCCAGCAGCGCCGGGACAGAAAACTATGGCTACACCTTC. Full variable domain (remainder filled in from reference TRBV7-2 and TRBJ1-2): GAGVSQSPSNKVTEKGKDVELRCDPISGHTALYWYRQSLGQGLEFLIYFQGNSAPDKSGLPSDRFSAERTGGSVSTLTIQRTQQEDSAVYLCASSAGTENYGYTFGSGTRLTVV.

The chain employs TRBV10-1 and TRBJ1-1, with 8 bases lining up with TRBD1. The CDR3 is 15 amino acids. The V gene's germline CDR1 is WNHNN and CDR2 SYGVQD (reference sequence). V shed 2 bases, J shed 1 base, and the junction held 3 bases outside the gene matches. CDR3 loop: CASSEAGGTNTEAFF. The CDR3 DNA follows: TGCGCCAGCAGTGAGGCAGGGGGCACGAACACTGAAGCTTTCTTT.

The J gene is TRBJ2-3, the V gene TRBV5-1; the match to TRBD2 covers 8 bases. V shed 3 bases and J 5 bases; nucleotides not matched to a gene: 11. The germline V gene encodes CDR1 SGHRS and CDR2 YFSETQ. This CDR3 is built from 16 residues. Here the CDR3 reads CASSSLRGGGLDTQYF. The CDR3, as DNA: TGCGCCAGCAGCTCACTACGGGGCGGGGGGTTAGATACGCAGTATTTT.

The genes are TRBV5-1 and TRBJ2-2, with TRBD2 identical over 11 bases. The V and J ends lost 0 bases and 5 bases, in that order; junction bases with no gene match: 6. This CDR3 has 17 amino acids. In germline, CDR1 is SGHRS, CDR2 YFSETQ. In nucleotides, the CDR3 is TGCGCCAGCAGCTTGGTACTAGCGGGGGAGAAAACCGGGGAGCTGTTTTTT. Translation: CASSLVLAGEKTGELFF.

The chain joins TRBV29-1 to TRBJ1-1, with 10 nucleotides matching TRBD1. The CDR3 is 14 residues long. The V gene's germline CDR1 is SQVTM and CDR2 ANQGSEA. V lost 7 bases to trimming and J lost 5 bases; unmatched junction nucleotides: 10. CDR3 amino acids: CSGQGASGGTEAFF. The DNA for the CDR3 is TGCAGCGGACAGGGGGCCTCGGGCGGAACTGAAGCTTTCTTT.

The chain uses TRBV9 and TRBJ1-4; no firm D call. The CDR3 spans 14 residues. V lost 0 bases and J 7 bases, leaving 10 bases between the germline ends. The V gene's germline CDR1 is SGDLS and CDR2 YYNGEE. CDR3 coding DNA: TGTGCCAGCAGCGTAGACGGAAGAGGTGAAAAACTGTTTTTT. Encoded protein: CASSVDGRGEKLFF.

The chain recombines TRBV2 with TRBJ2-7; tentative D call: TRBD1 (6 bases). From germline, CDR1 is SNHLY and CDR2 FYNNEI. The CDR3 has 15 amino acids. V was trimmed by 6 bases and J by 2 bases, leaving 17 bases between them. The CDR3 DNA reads TGTGCCAGCAGAGGGATGGACAGCTACGCCTACGAGCAGTACTTC. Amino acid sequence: CASRGMDSYAYEQYF.

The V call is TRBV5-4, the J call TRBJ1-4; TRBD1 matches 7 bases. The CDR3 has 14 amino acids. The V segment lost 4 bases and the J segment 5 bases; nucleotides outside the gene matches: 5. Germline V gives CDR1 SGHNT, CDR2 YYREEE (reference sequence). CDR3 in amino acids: CASSRDSWNEKLFF. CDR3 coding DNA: TGTGCCAGCAGCCGGGACAGTTGGAATGAAAAACTGTTTTTT.

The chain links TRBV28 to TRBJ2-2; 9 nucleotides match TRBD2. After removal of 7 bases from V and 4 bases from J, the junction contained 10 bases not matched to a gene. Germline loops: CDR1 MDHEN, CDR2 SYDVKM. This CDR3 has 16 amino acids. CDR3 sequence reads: CASTSRGRGGTGELFF. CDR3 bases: TGTGCCAGCACCTCTAGGGGGCGGGGGGGCACCGGGGAGCTGTTTTTT.

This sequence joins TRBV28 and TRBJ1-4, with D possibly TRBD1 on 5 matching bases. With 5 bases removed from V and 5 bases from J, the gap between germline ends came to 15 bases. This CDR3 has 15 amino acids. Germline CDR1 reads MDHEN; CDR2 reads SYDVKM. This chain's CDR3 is CASSKTDGGNEKLFF. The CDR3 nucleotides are TGTGCCAGCAGTAAGACTGACGGGGGGAATGAAAAACTGTTTTTT.

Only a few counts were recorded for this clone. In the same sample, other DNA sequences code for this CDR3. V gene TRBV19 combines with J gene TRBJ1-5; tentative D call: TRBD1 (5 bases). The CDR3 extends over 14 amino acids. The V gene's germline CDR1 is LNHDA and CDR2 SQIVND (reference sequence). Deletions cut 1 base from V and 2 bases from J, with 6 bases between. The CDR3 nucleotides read TGTGCCAGTAGTATAGTAGGGGGCAATCAGCCCCAGCATTTT. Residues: CASSIVGGNQPQHF.

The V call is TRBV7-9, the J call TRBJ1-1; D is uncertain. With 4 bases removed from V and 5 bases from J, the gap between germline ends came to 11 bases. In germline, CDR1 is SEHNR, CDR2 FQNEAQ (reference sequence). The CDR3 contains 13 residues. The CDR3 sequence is CASSYGGNTEAFF. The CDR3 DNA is TGTGCCAGCAGCTACGGCGGGAATACTGAAGCTTTCTTT. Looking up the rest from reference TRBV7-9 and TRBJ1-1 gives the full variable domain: DTGVSQNPRHKITKRGQNVTFRCDPISEHNRLYWYRQTLGQGPEFLTYFQNEAQLEKSRLLSDRFSAERPKGSFSTLEIQRTEQGDSAMYLCASSYGGNTEAFFGQGTRLTVV.

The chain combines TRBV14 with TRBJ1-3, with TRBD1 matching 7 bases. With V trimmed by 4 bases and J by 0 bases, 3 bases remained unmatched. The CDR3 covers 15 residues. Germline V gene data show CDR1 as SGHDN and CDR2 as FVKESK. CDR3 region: CASSRTGSSGNTIYF. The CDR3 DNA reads TGTGCCAGCAGCCGGACAGGCAGCTCTGGAAACACCATATATTTT.

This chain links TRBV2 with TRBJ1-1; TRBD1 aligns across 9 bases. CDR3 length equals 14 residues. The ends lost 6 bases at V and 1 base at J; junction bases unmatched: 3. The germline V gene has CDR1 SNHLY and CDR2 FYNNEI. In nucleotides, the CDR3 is TGTGCCAGCAGGTGGACAGGGGCGAACACTGAAGCTTTCTTT. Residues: CASRWTGANTEAFF.

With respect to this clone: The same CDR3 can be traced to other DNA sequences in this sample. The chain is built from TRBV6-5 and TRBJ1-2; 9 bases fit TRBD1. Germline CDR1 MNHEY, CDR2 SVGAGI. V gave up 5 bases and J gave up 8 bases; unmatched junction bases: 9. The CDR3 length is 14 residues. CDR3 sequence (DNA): TGTGCCAGCAGTAACCAACAGGGGGCTAAAGGCTACACCTTC. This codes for CASSNQQGAKGYTF.

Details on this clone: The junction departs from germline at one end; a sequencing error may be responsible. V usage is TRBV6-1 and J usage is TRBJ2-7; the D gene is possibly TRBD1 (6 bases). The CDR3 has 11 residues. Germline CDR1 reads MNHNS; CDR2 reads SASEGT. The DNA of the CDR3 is TGTGCCAGCAGTAGAGAGGGGGTCGGGAACTTC. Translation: CASSREGVGNF.